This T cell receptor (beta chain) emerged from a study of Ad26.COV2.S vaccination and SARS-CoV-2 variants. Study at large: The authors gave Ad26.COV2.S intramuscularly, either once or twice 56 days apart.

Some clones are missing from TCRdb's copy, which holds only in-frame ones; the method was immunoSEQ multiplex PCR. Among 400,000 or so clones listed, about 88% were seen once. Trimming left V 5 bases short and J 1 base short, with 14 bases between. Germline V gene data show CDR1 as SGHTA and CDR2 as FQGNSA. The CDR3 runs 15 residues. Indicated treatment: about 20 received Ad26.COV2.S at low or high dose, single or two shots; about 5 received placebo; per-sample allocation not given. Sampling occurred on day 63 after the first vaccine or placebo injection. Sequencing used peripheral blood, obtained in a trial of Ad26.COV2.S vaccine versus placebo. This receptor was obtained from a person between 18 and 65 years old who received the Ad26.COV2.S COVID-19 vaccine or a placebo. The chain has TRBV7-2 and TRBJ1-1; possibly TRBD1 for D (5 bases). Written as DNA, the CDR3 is TGTGCCAGCAGCCTCTCGGTGACAGCGAACACTGAAGCTTTCTTT. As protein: CASSLSVTANTEAFF.